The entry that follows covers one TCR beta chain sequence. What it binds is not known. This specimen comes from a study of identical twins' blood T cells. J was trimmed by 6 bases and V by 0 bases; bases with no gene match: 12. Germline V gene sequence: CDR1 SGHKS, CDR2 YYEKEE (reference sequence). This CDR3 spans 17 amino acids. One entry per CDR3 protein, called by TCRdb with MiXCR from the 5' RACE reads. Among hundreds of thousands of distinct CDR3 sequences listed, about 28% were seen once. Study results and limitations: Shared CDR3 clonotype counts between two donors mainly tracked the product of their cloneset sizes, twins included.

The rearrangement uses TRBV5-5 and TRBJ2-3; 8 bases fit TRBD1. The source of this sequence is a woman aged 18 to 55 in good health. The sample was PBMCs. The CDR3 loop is CASSLEDSRQGYDTQYF. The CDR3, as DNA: TGTGCCAGCAGCTTGGAGGATTCGAGACAGGGGTATGATACGCAGTATTTT.